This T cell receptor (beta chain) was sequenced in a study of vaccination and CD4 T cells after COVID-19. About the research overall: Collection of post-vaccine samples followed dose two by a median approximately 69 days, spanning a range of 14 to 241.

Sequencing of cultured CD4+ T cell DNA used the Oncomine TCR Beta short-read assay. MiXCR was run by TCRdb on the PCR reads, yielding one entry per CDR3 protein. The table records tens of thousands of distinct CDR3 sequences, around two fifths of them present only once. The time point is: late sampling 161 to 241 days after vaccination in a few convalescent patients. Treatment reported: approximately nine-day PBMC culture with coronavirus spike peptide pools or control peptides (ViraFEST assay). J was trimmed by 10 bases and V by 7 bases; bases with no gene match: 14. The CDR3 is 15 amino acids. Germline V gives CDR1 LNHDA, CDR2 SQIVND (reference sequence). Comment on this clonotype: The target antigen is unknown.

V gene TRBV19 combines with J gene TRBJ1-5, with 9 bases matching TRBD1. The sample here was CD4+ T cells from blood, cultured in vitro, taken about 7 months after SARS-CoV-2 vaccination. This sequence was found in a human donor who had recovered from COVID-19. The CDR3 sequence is CASNERGQGLLPQHF. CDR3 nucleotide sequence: TGTGCCAGTAACGAAAGGGGACAGGGCCTTCTACCCCAGCATTTT.